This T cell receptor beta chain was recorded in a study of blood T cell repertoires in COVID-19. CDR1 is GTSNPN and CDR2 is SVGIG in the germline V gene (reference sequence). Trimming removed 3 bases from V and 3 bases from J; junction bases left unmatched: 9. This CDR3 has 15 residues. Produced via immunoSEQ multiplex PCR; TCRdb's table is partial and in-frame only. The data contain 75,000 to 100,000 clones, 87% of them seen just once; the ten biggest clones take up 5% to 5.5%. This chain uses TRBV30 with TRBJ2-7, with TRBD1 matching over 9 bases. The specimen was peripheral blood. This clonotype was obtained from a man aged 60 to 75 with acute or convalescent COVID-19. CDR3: CAWRPRGTGNYEQYF. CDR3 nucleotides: TGTGCCTGGAGGCCTCGGGGGACAGGGAACTACGAGCAGTACTTC.